A single sample gave rise to the 24 T cell receptor beta chains below, sequenced in a study of shared clonotypes between healthy human individuals. Sequencing used immunoSEQ multiplex PCR; TCRdb keeps in-frame clones, though not all of them. The sample holds 1.5 million to 1.9 million clones, roughly 98% seen once. The sequenced sample was naive CD4+ T cells sorted from blood. Subset: CD45RA+ positively selected. These receptors originate from a man aged 25-45 years in good health.

CDR3: CASNTQRLKGDTEAFF. CDR3 sequence (DNA): TGTGCCAGCAACACTCAGCGGTTAAAGGGGGACACTGAAGCTTTCTTT. This rearrangement joins TRBV7-8 to TRBJ1-1; maybe TRBD1 (6 bases). The CDR3 has 16 residues. V was pared by 7 bases and J by 3 bases, with 21 bases between. Germline V gene sequence: CDR1 SGHVS, CDR2 FQNEAQ.

V and J are TRBV25-1 and TRBJ2-1; tentative D call: TRBD2 (6 bases). Germline V gene sequence: CDR1 MGHDK, CDR2 SYGVNS. This CDR3 comprises 16 residues. V dropped 2 bases and J dropped 4 bases, with 15 bases sitting between them. CDR3 in amino acids: CASSEHAAGLYNEQFF. The CDR3 DNA reads TGTGCCAGCAGTGAACATGCCGCGGGACTTTACAATGAGCAGTTCTTC.

The chain is built from TRBV7-2 and TRBJ2-5, with no clear D. V lost 5 bases and J 5 bases, leaving 18 bases between the germline ends. This CDR3 has 15 residues. Germline V CDR1 and CDR2: SGHTA, FQGNSA. The DNA for the CDR3 is TGTGCCAGCAGCGTCCGGACCCAGTTCGGCGAGACCCAGTACTTC. It encodes CASSVRTQFGETQYF.

Notes on this clone: This CDR3 is also generated by other DNA sequences in the sample. The chain links TRBV10-1 to TRBJ2-1; D is uncertain. The CDR3 totals 13 residues. Germline V gene lookup returns CDR1 WNHNN and CDR2 SYGVQD (reference sequence). Trimming pared 2 bases from V and 0 bases from J, leaving 2 bases between. The CDR3 nucleotides read TGCGCCAGCAGTGAGGGCTCCTACAATGAGCAGTTCTTC. This codes for CASSEGSYNEQFF.

The CDR3: CATGTGSYEQYF. DNA of the CDR3: TGTGCCACCGGGACAGGCTCCTACGAGCAGTACTTC. The genes are TRBV10-3 and TRBJ2-7, with TRBD1 matching over 8 bases. V gave up 10 bases and J gave up 0 bases; unmatched junction bases: 2. The CDR3 is 12 residues long. Germline CDR1 and CDR2: ENHRY and SYGVKD.

The chain carries TRBV14 and TRBJ2-7; D may be TRBD2 (6 bases). Germline CDR1 reads SGHDN; CDR2 reads FVKESK. Deletions cut 4 bases from V and 0 bases from J, with 13 bases between. This CDR3 has 15 residues. This chain's CDR3 is CASSPVGGRSYEQYF. DNA of the CDR3: TGTGCCAGCAGCCCCGTCGGGGGTCGCTCCTACGAGCAGTACTTC.

This sequence joins TRBV10-1 and TRBJ2-3, with 9 nucleotides matching TRBD2. The V and J ends lost 4 bases and 4 bases, in that order; junction bases with no gene match: 6. Looked up from germline, CDR1 is WNHNN and CDR2 is SYGVQD (reference sequence). The CDR3 loop spans 15 amino acids. CDR3 sequence: CASSGKREVADTQYF. The CDR3 nucleotides read TGCGCCAGCAGTGGAAAGCGGGAGGTGGCAGATACGCAGTATTTT.

The chain uses TRBV6-1 and TRBJ1-3; tentative D call: TRBD1 (5 bases). V was trimmed by 2 bases and J by 4 bases, leaving 9 bases between them. The germline CDR1 and CDR2 sequences are MNHNS and SASEGT. This CDR3 is built from 14 residues. For the CDR3, the DNA is TGTGCCAGCAGTGAATCAGGGAGGGGAAACACCATATATTTT. Protein sequence: CASSESGRGNTIYF.

The chain is built from TRBV7-9 and TRBJ2-2; D is undetermined. The V end was cut by 2 bases, the J end by 6 bases, with 10 bases between. The CDR3 consists of 14 residues. Germline V gene sequence: CDR1 SEHNR, CDR2 FQNEAQ (reference sequence). The CDR3, as DNA: TGTGCCAGCAGCTTAACTATTCCCTCCGGGGAGCTGTTTTTT. Protein sequence: CASSLTIPSGELFF.

This chain uses TRBV29-1 with TRBJ1-1; no reliable D call. Between the trimmed V and J ends, which lost 6 bases and 6 bases, there was a span of 20 bases. Per the germline V gene, CDR1 is SQVTM and CDR2 is ANQGSEA. This CDR3 has 14 amino acids. CDR3 sequence (DNA): TGCAGCGTCCTTATTCACAGCTCTCCCGCTGAAGCTTTCTTT. Encoded protein: CSVLIHSSPAEAFF.

As concerns this clone: This specimen includes other DNA sequences encoding the same CDR3. The chain employs TRBV6-6 and TRBJ2-7; 9 bases agree with TRBD2. Per the germline V gene, CDR1 is MNHNY and CDR2 is SVGAGI (reference sequence). CDR3 length equals 14 residues. J was trimmed by 1 base and V by 6 bases; bases with no gene match: 4. For the CDR3, the DNA is TGTGCCAGCAGCCAGACTAGCGGTTCCTACGAGCAGTACTTC. It specifies CASSQTSGSYEQYF.

The gene calls are TRBV5-1 and TRBJ1-2, with 12 bases identical to TRBD1. The CDR3 totals 15 residues. The trim removed 2 bases at V and 8 bases at J, leaving 7 bases unmatched. The germline V gene encodes CDR1 SGHRS and CDR2 YFSETQ. CDR3 residues: CASSFRDRGLGGYTF. The CDR3 nucleotides read TGCGCCAGCAGCTTCCGGGACAGGGGGCTGGGAGGCTACACCTTC. Combining the CDR3 with reference TRBV5-1 and TRBJ1-2 gives the whole variable domain KAGVTQTPRYLIKTRGQQVTLSCSPISGHRSVSWYQQTPGQGLQFLFEYFSETQRNKGNFPGRFSGRQFSNSRSEMNVSTLELGDSALYLCASSFRDRGLGGYTFGSGTRLTVV.

About this clone itself: Other DNA sequences within the sample encode an identical CDR3. The chain combines TRBV29-1 with TRBJ1-3; D not resolved. Germline V CDR1 and CDR2: SQVTM, ANQGSEA. The length of the CDR3 is 14 residues. Trimming pared 4 bases from V and 0 bases from J, leaving 10 bases between. The CDR3 region is CSVGGRNSGNTIYF. In nucleotides, the CDR3 is TGCAGCGTTGGCGGACGGAACTCTGGAAACACCATATATTTT.

The V call is TRBV19, the J call TRBJ2-7, with 10 bases identical to TRBD1. CDR1 and CDR2 (germline): LNHDA, SQIVND (reference sequence). V gave up 5 bases and J gave up 4 bases; unmatched junction bases: 14. The CDR3 runs 17 residues. The CDR3 sequence is CASSSLPGQGPGYEQYF. CDR3 in DNA: TGTGCCAGTAGTTCCCTGCCGGGACAGGGGCCAGGTTACGAGCAGTACTTC.

The J gene is TRBJ2-5, the V gene TRBV5-1; D is perhaps TRBD1 or TRBD2 (5 bases each). Germline V gives CDR1 SGHRS, CDR2 YFSETQ. The CDR3 has 15 residues. Trimming cost V 0 bases and J 3 bases, with 12 bases left between them. Here the CDR3 reads CASSLVGTLEETQYF. In DNA form, the CDR3 reads TGCGCCAGCAGCTTGGTTGGGACGCTGGAAGAGACCCAGTACTTC.

The chain combines TRBV2 with TRBJ2-5; 7 bases map to TRBD2. The CDR3 totals 16 residues. With V trimmed by 1 base and J by 3 bases, 8 bases remained unmatched. Germline V gives CDR1 SNHLY, CDR2 FYNNEI. CDR3 sequence: CASSEGLAERKETQYF. The CDR3 DNA sequence: TGTGCCAGCAGTGAAGGTCTAGCGGAGAGGAAAGAGACCCAGTACTTC.

The chain is built from TRBV13 and TRBJ2-1; D gene unclear. CDR1 and CDR2 from the germline V gene are PRHDT and FYEKMQ (reference sequence). CDR3 length equals 13 residues. The germline V and J ends were trimmed by 5 bases and 4 bases, with 9 bases remaining between them. CDR3 sequence: CASSVRWYNEQFF. Here the CDR3 DNA reads TGTGCCAGCAGCGTCAGATGGTACAATGAGCAGTTCTTC.

The chain couples TRBV7-9 to TRBJ1-5; D uncertain. The CDR3 runs 13 residues. Germline CDR1 reads SEHNR; CDR2 reads FQNEAQ (reference sequence). With 4 bases removed from V and 6 bases from J, the gap between germline ends came to 10 bases. The CDR3 sequence is CASSSSDGQPQHF. DNA for the CDR3: TGTGCCAGCAGCTCCAGCGACGGTCAGCCCCAGCATTTT. Complete variable domain (other parts from reference TRBV7-9 and TRBJ1-5): DTGVSQNPRHKITKRGQNVTFRCDPISEHNRLYWYRQTLGQGPEFLTYFQNEAQLEKSRLLSDRFSAERPKGSFSTLEIQRTEQGDSAMYLCASSSSDGQPQHFGDGTRLSIL.

The chain combines TRBV9 with TRBJ2-3, with TRBD1 identical over 7 bases. This CDR3 comprises 15 residues. In germline, CDR1 is SGDLS, CDR2 YYNGEE. V gave up 4 bases and J gave up 0 bases; unmatched junction bases: 5. In DNA form, the CDR3 reads TGTGCCAGCAGCCCAAGGGACAGAAGCACAGATACGCAGTATTTT. This encodes CASSPRDRSTDTQYF.

The chain carries TRBV6-1 and TRBJ2-5; a possible D gene is TRBD1 (5 bases). CDR1 MNHNS and CDR2 SASEGT come from the germline V gene. This CDR3 is 14 amino acids long. Trimming stripped 4 bases from V and 5 bases from J, with 14 bases between. CDR3 residues: CASSVQGRDETQYF. CDR3 in DNA: TGTGCCAGCAGTGTCCAAGGCAGGGATGAGACCCAGTACTTC.

The chain is built from TRBV7-9 and TRBJ2-6; 9 bases match TRBD1. This CDR3 contains 17 residues. The trim removed 6 bases at V and 2 bases at J, leaving 8 bases unmatched. The germline V gene has CDR1 SEHNR and CDR2 FQNEAQ (reference sequence). The chain's CDR3 is CASRRDRALTGANVLTF. The CDR3 nucleotides read TGTGCCAGCAGGAGGGACAGGGCGTTAACTGGGGCCAACGTCCTGACTTTC.

This chain links TRBV6-1 with TRBJ1-1, with a possible D match to TRBD1 (5 bases). The germline V and J ends were trimmed by 2 bases and 4 bases, with 26 bases remaining between them. Germline CDR1 and CDR2: MNHNS and SASEGT. This CDR3 comprises 19 residues. CDR3 sequence (DNA): TGTGCCAGCAGTGAATCCGGAGCCACACTCGGGTGGAGGGGCACTGAAGCTTTCTTT. Protein sequence: CASSESGATLGWRGTEAFF.

The chain joins TRBV28 to TRBJ1-5; a possible D gene is TRBD1 (5 bases). The germline gives CDR1 MDHEN, CDR2 SYDVKM. Trimming shortened V by 6 bases and J by 3 bases, and 18 bases separated the two germline ends. The length of the CDR3 is 16 residues. CDR3 sequence reads: CASSPIGAAANQPQHF. CDR3 nucleotides: TGTGCCAGCAGCCCCATTGGGGCAGCGGCCAATCAGCCCCAGCATTTT.

The V gene is TRBV9, the J gene TRBJ1-3, with TRBD1 as a possible D gene (5 bases). V lost 0 bases, J lost 2 bases, and 15 bases lay in between. CDR3 length equals 17 residues. CDR1 is SGDLS and CDR2 is YYNGEE in the germline V gene. The CDR3 region is CASSVDRAGGTGNTIYF. The CDR3 DNA is TGTGCCAGCAGCGTAGATAGGGCTGGGGGTACTGGAAACACCATATATTTT.